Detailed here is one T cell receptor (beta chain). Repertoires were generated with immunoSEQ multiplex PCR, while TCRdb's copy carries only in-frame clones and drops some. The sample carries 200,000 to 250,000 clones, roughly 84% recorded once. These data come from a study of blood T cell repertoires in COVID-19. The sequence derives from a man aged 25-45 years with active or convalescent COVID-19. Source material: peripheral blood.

CDR3 DNA: TGTGCCAGCAGTCTCAGCGGGAGCTGGTACAATGAGCAGTTCTTC. Its protein is CASSLSGSWYNEQFF. V usage is TRBV2 and J usage is TRBJ2-1, with TRBD2 identical over 8 bases. Unmatched junction bases numbered 7, after V lost 5 bases and J lost 4 bases. Germline V CDR1 and CDR2: SNHLY, FYNNEI. The CDR3 sequence is 15 residues long.